The sample holds a few counts of the clone carrying this T cell receptor (beta chain). A total of 1 to 8 samples per patient were collected pretreatment and on-treatment. Germline CDR1 LGHNT, CDR2 FRNRAP. The length of the CDR3 is 17 residues. With 7 bases removed from V and 0 bases from J, the gap between germline ends came to 20 bases. Clones were sequenced by immunoSEQ multiplex PCR, and TCRdb holds only the in-frame ones, with some missing. The table lists 50,000 to 60,000 clones, around 83% of them singletons. The sample originates from a study of PD-L1 blockade in urothelial cancer. About the research overall: The number of prior chemotherapy regimens per patient was 0 to 3. Samples came from 3 weeks, at the second dose, and 6 weeks into treatment. Blood samples had a median of approximately 150,000 T cells.

This sequence joins TRBV12-5 and TRBJ2-3; the D gene is possibly TRBD2 (6 bases). The specimen was PBMCs, collected around atezolizumab (anti-PD-L1) treatment. This TCR derives from a middle-aged man with urothelial cancer. CDR3 region: CASAPGVGGTSTDTQYF. DNA for the CDR3: TGTGCTAGTGCCCCTGGTGTGGGCGGGACTAGCACAGATACGCAGTATTTT.